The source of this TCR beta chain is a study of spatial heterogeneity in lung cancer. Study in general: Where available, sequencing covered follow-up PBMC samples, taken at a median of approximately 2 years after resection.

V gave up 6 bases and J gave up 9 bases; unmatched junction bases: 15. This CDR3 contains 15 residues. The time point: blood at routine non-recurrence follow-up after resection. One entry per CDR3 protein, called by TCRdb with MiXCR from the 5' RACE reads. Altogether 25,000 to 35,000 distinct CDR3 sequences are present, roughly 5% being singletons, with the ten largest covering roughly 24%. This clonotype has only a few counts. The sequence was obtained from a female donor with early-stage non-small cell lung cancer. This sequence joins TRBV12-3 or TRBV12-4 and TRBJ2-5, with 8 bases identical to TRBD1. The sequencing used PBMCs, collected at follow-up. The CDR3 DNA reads TGTGCCAGCAGCCGAGGGGGGACAGGCCGGGTGGCCCAGTACTTC. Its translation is CASSRGGTGRVAQYF.